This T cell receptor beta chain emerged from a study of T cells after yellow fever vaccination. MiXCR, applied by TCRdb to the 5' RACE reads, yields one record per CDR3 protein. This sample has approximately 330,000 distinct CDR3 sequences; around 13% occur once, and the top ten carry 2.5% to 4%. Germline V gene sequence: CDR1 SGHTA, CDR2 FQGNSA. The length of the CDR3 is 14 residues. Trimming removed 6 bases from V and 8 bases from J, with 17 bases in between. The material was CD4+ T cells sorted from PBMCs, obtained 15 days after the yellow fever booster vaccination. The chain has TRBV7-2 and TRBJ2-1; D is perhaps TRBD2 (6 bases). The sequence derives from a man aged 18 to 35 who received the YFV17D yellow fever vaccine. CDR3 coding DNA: TGTGCCAGCAGACGGGACTCCGTGAACGATGAGCAGTTCTTC. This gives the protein CASRRDSVNDEQFF.